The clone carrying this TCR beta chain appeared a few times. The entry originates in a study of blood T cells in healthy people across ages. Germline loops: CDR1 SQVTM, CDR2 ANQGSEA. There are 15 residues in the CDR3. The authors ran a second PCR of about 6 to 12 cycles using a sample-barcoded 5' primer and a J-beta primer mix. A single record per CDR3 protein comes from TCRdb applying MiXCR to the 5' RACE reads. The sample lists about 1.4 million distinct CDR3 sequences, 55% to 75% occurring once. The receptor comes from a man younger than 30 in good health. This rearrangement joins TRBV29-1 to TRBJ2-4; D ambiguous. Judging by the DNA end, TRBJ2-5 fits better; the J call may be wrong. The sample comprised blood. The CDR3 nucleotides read TGCAGCGTTTCCTCGACCCAAGATGGGTTGGGGACCCAGTACTTC. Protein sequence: CSVSSTQDGLGTQYF.